This is a list of T cell receptor beta chains from one sample in a study of T cells in Graves' hyperthyroidism and ophthalmopathy. TCRdb independently ran MiXCR on the multiplex PCR reads; one entry per CDR3 protein. The table has about 420,000 distinct CDR3 sequences, around 16% seen once. Sample: blood. The receptors were sampled from a woman aged 18-35 years with Graves' hyperthyroidism. The CDR3 runs from the conserved cysteine through the conserved F or W. The order of the fields is V gene, D gene, CDR3 protein. The D gene is left open where the match is weak.

TRBV6-2/TRBV6-3	-	CATHTTTRNQPQHF
TRBV3-1	-	CASSQVGGATNEKLFF
TRBV29-1	-	CSVERLPGELFF
TRBV10-3	-	CAIGGLYDNEQFF
TRBV9	TRBD2	CASSASSSSGRFVNNEQFF
TRBV4-3	TRBD1	CASSQDVFNDREYGYTF
TRBV20-1	-	CSARPSGLRSYEQYF
TRBV7-8	-	CASSPARWGLLRNYNEQFF
TRBV5-5	TRBD1	CASSLGWDREVHNEQFF
TRBV11-2	-	CASSLDQVFTGELFF
TRBV19	-	CASSIIPGNSEAFF
TRBV10-3	-	CATGDLGGTEAFF
TRBV27	-	CASSSPSVAGANVLTF
TRBV6-1	-	CASETTSNQPQHF
TRBV5-1	-	CASRWGLDTGELFF
TRBV12-3/TRBV12-4	TRBD1	CASSLRESGGGGYTF
TRBV7-9	-	CASSAQRAGTRETQYF
TRBV6-1	TRBD2	CASRKGLAGGSSHEQYF
TRBV5-4	-	CASRFGGEGSYEQYF
TRBV27	-	CASRRGPESGEQYF
TRBV7-3	TRBD2	CASSLSGGGPLHEQYF
TRBV10-3	-	CAIKGGSGANVLTF
TRBV28	TRBD1	CASGVTGTAFSGANVLTF
TRBV20-1	TRBD1	CSAELGQGGDTQYF
TRBV3-1	-	CASSQPSKGGNTIYF
TRBV27	-	CASSLTLWNEQFF
TRBV24-1	TRBD2	CATSDWTSGTTDTQYF
TRBV6-1	TRBD2	CASSRYTSGGRETQYF
TRBV12-3/TRBV12-4	-	CASSSVLTNYGYTF
TRBV9	-	CASSVVEGQPQHF
TRBV12-3/TRBV12-4	-	CASSLGAYFEQFF
TRBV11-2	-	CASSLDGEETQYF
TRBV20-1	-	CSATAVSSYNEQFF
TRBV27	TRBD1	CASSPPRRGPRSYEQYF
TRBV18	-	CASSPPGTGELFF
TRBV28	-	CASSPGPLTSYEQYF
TRBV9	TRBD2	CASSDRLAGVADTQYF
TRBV4-3	-	CASSHTHGASSYEQYF
TRBV20-1	TRBD1	CSARQGLDQPQHF
TRBV2	-	CASSEVPSGDPYEQYF
TRBV15	-	CATSRDPPGKDLTGGYTF
TRBV29-1	TRBD2	CSVEDPAGAAETQYF
TRBV6-2/TRBV6-3	-	CASSYTGDPINYEQYF
TRBV2	-	CASSEALVGVAFF
TRBV19	-	CASSIAWQKSEAFF
TRBV7-8	-	CASSFYMETQYF
TRBV12-5	-	CASGFFRARGQYF
TRBV28	TRBD1	CASSLLVPSGQGAFRTEAFF
TRBV7-2	-	CASSLAQARDGGYTF
TRBV5-5	-	CASSLAVVTTEAFF
TRBV5-1	-	CTSSLHFAGEQYF
TRBV18	-	CASSPNRGRGNTQYF
TRBV20-1	-	CSATQGGGSYGYTF
TRBV5-5	-	CASSRDTGFSYEQYF
TRBV2	TRBD2	CASSVVGGPWTGELFF
TRBV5-1	-	CASSLSPRAGANTGELFF
TRBV5-1	-	CASSLAFGGPGEQYF
TRBV7-3	-	CASRVDWGTEAFF
TRBV10-3	TRBD1	CASRDRNEKLFF